The 21 T cell receptor beta chains below were found in one sample sequenced in a study of T-cell memory formation after mild COVID-19. TCRdb reprocessed the 5' RACE reads with MiXCR, giving one entry per CDR3 protein. This table holds around 340,000 distinct CDR3 sequences, roughly 20% found once. The sequenced sample was PBMCs or a T cell subset sorted from them (not recorded which). These receptors came from an adult woman who had mild COVID-19 (a few samples of this study predate the infection). Cell type and time point are not known.

This clonotype was counted only a few times. CDR3 region: CASSSTPANYGYTF. The CDR3 DNA reads TGTGCCAGCAGTTCAACCCCAGCTAACTATGGCTACACCTTC. The chain uses TRBV28 and TRBJ1-2; no definite D call. Germline V CDR1 and CDR2: MDHEN, SYDVKM. CDR3 length equals 14 residues. V was shortened by 4 bases and J by 0 bases, with 9 bases between the two germline ends.

This clonotype came up many times. The rearrangement links TRBV11-2 to TRBJ2-2, with 7 bases lining up with TRBD1. The germline gives CDR1 SGHAT, CDR2 FQNNGV. CDR3 length: 13 amino acids. With 6 bases clipped from V and 9 bases from J, the junction kept 7 bases outside the gene matches. The CDR3 sequence: CASSSSQGWELFF. The CDR3 DNA follows: TGTGCCAGCAGTTCCTCACAGGGGTGGGAGCTGTTTTTT.

In DNA, the CDR3 is TGTGCCACCAGCAGAGAGGCCGTGGGTTCCGATACGCAGTATTTT. This codes for CATSREAVGSDTQYF. V usage is TRBV15 and J usage is TRBJ2-3; D gene ambiguous. Trimming took 0 bases from V and 6 from J, leaving 13 bases between them. Germline-derived CDR1 and CDR2 are LNHNV and YYDKDF (reference sequence). The CDR3 sequence is 15 residues long. Looking up the rest from reference TRBV15 and TRBJ2-3 gives the full variable domain: DAMVIQNPRYQVTQFGKPVTLSCSQTLNHNVMYWYQQKSSQAPKLLFHYYDKDFNNEADTPDNFQSRRPNTSFCFLDIRSPGLGDTAMYLCATSREAVGSDTQYFGPGTRLTVL.

This rearrangement joins TRBV6-2 or TRBV6-3 to TRBJ2-1; no clear D gene. Trimming removed 5 bases at V and 7 bases at J, with 15 bases between. Per germline, CDR1 MNHEY and CDR2 SVGEGT. The CDR3 length is 14 residues. DNA of the CDR3: TGTGCCAGCAGTCAACTCTTCGGCGGTAATGAGCAGTTCTTC. It codes for CASSQLFGGNEQFF.

J is TRBJ1-3 and V is TRBV7-9; D uncertain. The CDR3 contains 18 residues. The germline V gene has CDR1 SEHNR and CDR2 FQNEAQ (reference sequence). The germline V and J ends were trimmed by 5 bases and 0 bases, with 20 bases remaining between them. In nucleotides, the CDR3 is TGTGCCAGCAGCCCCAATTCGGCCCGGAGTCCCTCTGGAAACACCATATATTTT. This translates into CASSPNSARSPSGNTIYF. Complete variable domain (other parts from reference TRBV7-9 and TRBJ1-3): DTGVSQNPRHKITKRGQNVTFRCDPISEHNRLYWYRQTLGQGPEFLTYFQNEAQLEKSRLLSDRFSAERPKGSFSTLEIQRTEQGDSAMYLCASSPNSARSPSGNTIYFGEGSWLTVV.

This chain uses TRBV5-6 with TRBJ1-1; 8 nucleotides agree with TRBD1. V was clipped by 0 bases and J by 6 bases; unmatched bases: 7. CDR3 length: 15 residues. Looked up from germline, CDR1 is SGHDT and CDR2 is YYEEEE. Written as DNA, the CDR3 is TGTGCCAGCAGCTTGGGGCAGGGGGCGAATGCTGAAGCTTTCTTT. Translation: CASSLGQGANAEAFF.

This clonotype came up a few times. J is TRBJ1-1 and V is TRBV20-1; possible D gene TRBD1, 6 bases. The CDR3 is made up of 14 amino acids. Germline CDR1 DFQATT, CDR2 SNEGSKA (reference sequence). Trimming removed 0 bases from V and 5 bases from J, with 13 bases in between. DNA of the CDR3: TGCAGTGCTAGAGATCCCGCACAGGGAACTGAAGCTTTCTTT. This codes for CSARDPAQGTEAFF.

The gene calls are TRBV15 and TRBJ2-6; 7 bases are shared with TRBD2. V was clipped by 5 bases and J by 4 bases; unmatched bases: 11. The CDR3 totals 17 residues. Germline CDR1 and CDR2: LNHNV and YYDKDF (reference sequence). Here the CDR3 reads CATSDTPGRVGANVLTF. The CDR3 DNA reads TGTGCCACCAGCGACACACCGGGGAGGGTCGGGGCCAACGTCCTGACTTTC.

The chain has TRBV5-6 and TRBJ1-2; D remains ambiguous. Deletions cut 1 base from V and 7 bases from J, with 11 bases between. The CDR3 spans 13 residues. CDR1 and CDR2 (germline): SGHDT, YYEEEE. The CDR3 sequence is CASSLTRTAGYTF. As DNA, the CDR3 is TGTGCCAGCAGCTTGACCAGAACTGCTGGCTACACCTTC.

The chain recombines TRBV5-1 with TRBJ2-1, with 7 bases identical to TRBD1. The CDR3 sequence is 15 residues long. The trim removed 4 bases at V and 4 bases at J, leaving 8 bases unmatched. Germline V gives CDR1 SGHRS, CDR2 YFSETQ. The CDR3 coding sequence is TGCGCCAGCAGCCGACAGGGAAGCTCTTACAATGAGCAGTTCTTC. As protein: CASSRQGSSYNEQFF.

The CDR3 region has the DNA TGTGCCAGCACCCGACAGGGGTCCTATGGCTACACCTTC. It encodes CASTRQGSYGYTF. The J gene is TRBJ1-2, the V gene TRBV25-1, with TRBD1 identical over 8 bases. Germline CDR1 MGHDK, CDR2 SYGVNS. The CDR3 totals 13 residues. Trimming removed 7 bases from V and 4 bases from J; junction bases left unmatched: 5.

V gene TRBV6-5 combines with J gene TRBJ2-1, with TRBD2 identical over 10 bases. The V and J ends lost 2 bases and 10 bases, in that order; junction bases with no gene match: 11. The CDR3 runs 16 residues. Germline CDR1 is MNHEY and CDR2 is SVGAGI. Here the CDR3 DNA reads TGTGCCAGCAGTTACGGGCCTCTAGCGGGGGCGCGGGAGCAGTTCTTC. This sequence encodes CASSYGPLAGAREQFF.

This clonotype was detected only a few times. The rearrangement links TRBV27 to TRBJ1-4, with D perhaps matching TRBD1 (6 bases). The CDR3 loop spans 17 amino acids. V lost 0 bases and J 0 bases, leaving 11 bases between the germline ends. Germline-derived CDR1 and CDR2 are MNHEY and SMNVEV (reference sequence). The CDR3 nucleotides read TGTGCCAGCAGTTTATCGAGCAGGGGAGCAACTAATGAAAAACTGTTTTTT. It codes for CASSLSSRGATNEKLFF.

In its sample, this clonotype was seen many times. CDR3 DNA: TGTGCCAGCAGACCGACAGGGGGCAAAAACATTCAGTACTTC. This gives the protein CASRPTGGKNIQYF. The chain joins TRBV12-3 or TRBV12-4 to TRBJ2-4; TRBD1 matches 9 bases. V was pared by 6 bases and J by 3 bases, with 3 bases of the junction left unmatched. The CDR3 is 14 amino acids.

Only a few counts were recorded for this clonotype. This chain joins TRBV18 and TRBJ2-7; D is unclear. Germline values: CDR1 KGHSH, CDR2 LQKENI. Trimming removed 5 bases from V and 4 bases from J, with 18 bases in between. This CDR3 spans 15 amino acids. The CDR3 DNA is TGTGCCAGCTCATCCGGGCCCGCGGTCACTTACGAGCAGTACTTC. Protein product: CASSSGPAVTYEQYF.

Regarding this clonotype: At one end, the junction sequence differs from germline, possibly due to a read error. The chain recombines TRBV5-1 with TRBJ1-4, with D maybe TRBD1 (6 bases). This CDR3 has 15 amino acids. CDR1 SGHRS and CDR2 YFSETQ come from the germline V gene. CDR3 in amino acids: CASSRTGTTNEKLFF. The DNA for the CDR3 is TGCGCCAGCAGCCGGACGGGGACAACGAATGAAAAACTGTTTTTT.

V is TRBV6-5 and J is TRBJ1-5; 9 nucleotides align to TRBD1. Germline V gene sequence: CDR1 MNHEY, CDR2 SVGAGI. This CDR3 is built from 15 residues. With 7 bases clipped from V and 3 bases from J, the junction kept 7 bases outside the gene matches. The CDR3 here is CASNTGQGLNQPQHF. CDR3 sequence (DNA): TGTGCCAGCAACACCGGACAGGGGCTCAATCAGCCCCAGCATTTT.

Only a few counts were recorded for this clonotype. The chain recombines TRBV5-1 with TRBJ1-1; D not certain. This CDR3 has 12 amino acids. Germline V lookup: CDR1 SGHRS, CDR2 YFSETQ. V shed 0 bases and J shed 8 bases, with 8 bases lying between them. CDR3 sequence: CASSLGSSEAFF. The CDR3, as DNA: TGCGCCAGCAGCTTGGGTAGCTCCGAAGCTTTCTTT.

The table lists this clonotype with a few counts. This sequence joins TRBV6-5 and TRBJ2-1, with D perhaps TRBD2 (5 bases). The length of the CDR3 is 13 residues. Germline loops: CDR1 MNHEY, CDR2 SVGAGI. V was trimmed by 0 bases and J by 9 bases, leaving 9 bases between them. The chain's CDR3 is CASSYSGGLEQFF. The CDR3 nucleotides read TGTGCCAGCAGTTACTCAGGAGGACTTGAGCAGTTCTTC.

This clonotype occurred a few times. The chain recombines TRBV18 with TRBJ2-4, with 10 bases identical to TRBD2. CDR3 length: 16 residues. Germline CDR1 reads KGHSH; CDR2 reads LQKENI. Unmatched junction bases numbered 7, after V lost 4 bases and J lost 4 bases. The CDR3 bases are TGTGCCAGCTCACTACAGCGGGAGGGCCCTAAAAACATTCAGTACTTC. This codes for CASSLQREGPKNIQYF.

The chain has TRBV9 and TRBJ1-2; D unclear. This CDR3 has 14 residues. V dropped 0 bases and J dropped 8 bases, with 14 bases sitting between them. Germline CDR1 and CDR2: SGDLS and YYNGEE. This CDR3 reads CASSVGRQPGGYTF. CDR3 bases: TGTGCCAGCAGCGTAGGTCGGCAGCCGGGAGGCTACACCTTC. Using reference TRBV9 and TRBJ1-2 for the parts outside the CDR3, the full variable domain is DSGVTQTPKHLITATGQRVTLRCSPRSGDLSVYWYQQSLDQGLQFLIQYYNGEERAKGNILERFSAQQFPDLHSELNLSSLELGDSALYFCASSVGRQPGGYTFGSGTRLTVV.